Reported below is one T cell receptor beta chain. Its antigen is unidentified. The data derive from a study of CD8+ T cells in alopecia areata. Whole-study results and caveats: Scalp samples also contribute reads from the resident alphabeta T cells found in normal skin. Lesional scalp, notably in alopecia totalis/universalis, had clonality above that of normal scalp.

CDR1 and CDR2 (germline): SQVTM, ANQGSEA. Trimming cost V 4 bases and J 0 bases, with 13 bases left between them. The CDR3 sequence is 14 residues long. In each case, RNA was isolated and then reverse transcribed into cDNA as the sequencing template. The method was immunoSEQ multiplex PCR; TCRdb's version includes in-frame clones alone and lacks a portion of them. In the table there are around 140,000 clones, 45% to 60% of which are singletons. Alopecia areata patients provided lesional scalp punch biopsies and peripheral blood. The clonotype originates from a human donor with alopecia areata. This chain links TRBV29-1 with TRBJ2-7; D is ambiguous. The sequencing here drew on CD4+ T cells sorted from blood, taken at week 0. In DNA, the CDR3 is TGCAGCGTTGGATCTTTCGGTGGCTCCTACGAGCAGTACTTC. Residues: CSVGSFGGSYEQYF.